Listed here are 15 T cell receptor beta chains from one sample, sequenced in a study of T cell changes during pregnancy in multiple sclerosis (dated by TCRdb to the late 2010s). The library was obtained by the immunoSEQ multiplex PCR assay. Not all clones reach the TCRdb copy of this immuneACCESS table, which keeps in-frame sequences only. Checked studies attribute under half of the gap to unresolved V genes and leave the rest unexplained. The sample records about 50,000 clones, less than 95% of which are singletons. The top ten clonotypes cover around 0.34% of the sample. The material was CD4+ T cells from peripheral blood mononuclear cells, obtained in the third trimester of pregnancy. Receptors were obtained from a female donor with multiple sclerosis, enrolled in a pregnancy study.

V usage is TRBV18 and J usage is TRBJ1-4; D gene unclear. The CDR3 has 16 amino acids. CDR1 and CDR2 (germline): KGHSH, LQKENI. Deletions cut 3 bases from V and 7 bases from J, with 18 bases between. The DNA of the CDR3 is TGTGCCAGCTCACCCTACTACCCAATCGTCAGTGAAAAACTGTTTTTT. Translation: CASSPYYPIVSEKLFF.

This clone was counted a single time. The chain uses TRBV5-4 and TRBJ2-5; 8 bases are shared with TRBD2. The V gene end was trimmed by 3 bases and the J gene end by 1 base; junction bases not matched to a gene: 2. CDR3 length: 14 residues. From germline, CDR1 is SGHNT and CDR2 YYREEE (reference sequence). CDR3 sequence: CASSSGTSQETQYF. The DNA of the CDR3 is TGTGCCAGCAGCTCCGGGACTAGCCAAGAGACCCAGTACTTC.

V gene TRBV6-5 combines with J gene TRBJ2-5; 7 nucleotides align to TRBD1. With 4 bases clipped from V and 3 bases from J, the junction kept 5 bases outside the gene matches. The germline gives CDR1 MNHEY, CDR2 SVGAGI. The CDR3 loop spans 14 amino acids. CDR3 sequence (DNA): TGTGCCAGCAGTTTTCGGGACAGCAAAGAGACCCAGTACTTC. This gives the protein CASSFRDSKETQYF.

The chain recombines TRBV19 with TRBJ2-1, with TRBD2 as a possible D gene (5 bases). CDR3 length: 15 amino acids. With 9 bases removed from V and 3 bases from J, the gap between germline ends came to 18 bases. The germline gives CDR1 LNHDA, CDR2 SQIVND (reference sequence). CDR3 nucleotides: TGTGCCAGCAAAGCCCACGGACTGGACTACAATGAGCAGTTCTTC. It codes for CASKAHGLDYNEQFF.

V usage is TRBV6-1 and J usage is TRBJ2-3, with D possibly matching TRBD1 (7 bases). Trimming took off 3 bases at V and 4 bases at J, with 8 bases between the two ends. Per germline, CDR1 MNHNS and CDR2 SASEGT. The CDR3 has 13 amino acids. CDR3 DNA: TGTGCCAGCAGTGACAGGGGGGCAGATACGCAGTATTTT. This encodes CASSDRGADTQYF.

The CDR3 spells CASSVRQDSPLHF. The DNA of the CDR3 is TGTGCCAGCAGCGTTCGACAGGATTCACCCCTCCACTTT. This chain connects TRBV7-3 to TRBJ1-6; D perhaps matches TRBD1 (6 bases). V dropped 5 bases and J dropped 8 bases, with 10 bases sitting between them. In germline, CDR1 is SGHTA, CDR2 FQGTGA. This CDR3 contains 13 residues.

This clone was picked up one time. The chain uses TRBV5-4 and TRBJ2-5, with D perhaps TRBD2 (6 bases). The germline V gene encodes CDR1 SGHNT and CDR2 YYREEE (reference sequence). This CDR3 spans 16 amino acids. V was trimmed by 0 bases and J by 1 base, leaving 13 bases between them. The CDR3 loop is CASSLVVRGLQETQYF. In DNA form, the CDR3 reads TGTGCCAGCAGCTTGGTCGTGCGGGGCCTCCAAGAGACCCAGTACTTC.

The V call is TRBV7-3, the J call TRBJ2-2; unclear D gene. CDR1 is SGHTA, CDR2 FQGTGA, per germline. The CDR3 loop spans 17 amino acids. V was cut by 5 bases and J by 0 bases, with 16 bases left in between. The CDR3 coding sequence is TGTGCCAGCAGCCCCAGATGGCCGATCTCGAACACCGGGGAGCTGTTTTTT. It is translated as CASSPRWPISNTGELFF.

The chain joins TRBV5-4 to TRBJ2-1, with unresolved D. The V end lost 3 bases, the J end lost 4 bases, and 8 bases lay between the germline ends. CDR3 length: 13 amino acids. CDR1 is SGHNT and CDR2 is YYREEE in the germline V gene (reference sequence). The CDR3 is CASSYPMYNEQFF. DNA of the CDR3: TGTGCCAGCAGCTATCCCATGTACAATGAGCAGTTCTTC.

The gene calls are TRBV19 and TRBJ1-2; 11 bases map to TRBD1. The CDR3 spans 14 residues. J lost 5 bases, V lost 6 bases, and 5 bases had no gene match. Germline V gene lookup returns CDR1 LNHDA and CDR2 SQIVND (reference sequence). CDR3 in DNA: TGTGCCAGTAGCCCGGGACAGGGGGATTATGGCTACACCTTC. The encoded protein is CASSPGQGDYGYTF.

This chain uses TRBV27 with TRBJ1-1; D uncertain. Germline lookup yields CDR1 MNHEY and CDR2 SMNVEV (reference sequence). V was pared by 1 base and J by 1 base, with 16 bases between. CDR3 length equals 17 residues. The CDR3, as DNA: TGTGCCAGCAGTTTATTAAGTATTGGCGGAGAGAACACTGAAGCTTTCTTT. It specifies CASSLLSIGGENTEAFF.

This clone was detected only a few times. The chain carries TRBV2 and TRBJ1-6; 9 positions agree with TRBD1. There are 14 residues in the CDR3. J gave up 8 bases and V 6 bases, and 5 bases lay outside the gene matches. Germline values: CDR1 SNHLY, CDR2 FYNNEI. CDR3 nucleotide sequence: TGTGCCAGCAGACCCGGGACAGGGTATTCACCCCTCCACTTT. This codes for CASRPGTGYSPLHF.

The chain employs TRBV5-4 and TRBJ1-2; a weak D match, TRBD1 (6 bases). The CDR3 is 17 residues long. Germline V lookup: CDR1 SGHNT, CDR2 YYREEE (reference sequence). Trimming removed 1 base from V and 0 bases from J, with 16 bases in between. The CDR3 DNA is TGTGCCAGCAGCTTGCGTGCAGGGGCCCTTTCTAACTATGGCTACACCTTC. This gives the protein CASSLRAGALSNYGYTF.

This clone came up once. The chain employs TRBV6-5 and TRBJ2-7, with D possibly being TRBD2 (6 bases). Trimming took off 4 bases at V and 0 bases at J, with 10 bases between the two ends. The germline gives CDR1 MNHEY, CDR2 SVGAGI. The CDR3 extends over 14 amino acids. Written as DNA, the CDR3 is TGTGCCAGCAGTTCGCCGGGACTCTCCTACGAGCAGTACTTC. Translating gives CASSSPGLSYEQYF.

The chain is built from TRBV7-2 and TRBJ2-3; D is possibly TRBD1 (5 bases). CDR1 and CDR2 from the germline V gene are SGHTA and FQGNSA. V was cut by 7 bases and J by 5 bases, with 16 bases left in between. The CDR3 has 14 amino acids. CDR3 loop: CASNDRVGLDTQYF. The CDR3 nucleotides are TGTGCCAGCAATGACAGAGTCGGGTTAGATACGCAGTATTTT.